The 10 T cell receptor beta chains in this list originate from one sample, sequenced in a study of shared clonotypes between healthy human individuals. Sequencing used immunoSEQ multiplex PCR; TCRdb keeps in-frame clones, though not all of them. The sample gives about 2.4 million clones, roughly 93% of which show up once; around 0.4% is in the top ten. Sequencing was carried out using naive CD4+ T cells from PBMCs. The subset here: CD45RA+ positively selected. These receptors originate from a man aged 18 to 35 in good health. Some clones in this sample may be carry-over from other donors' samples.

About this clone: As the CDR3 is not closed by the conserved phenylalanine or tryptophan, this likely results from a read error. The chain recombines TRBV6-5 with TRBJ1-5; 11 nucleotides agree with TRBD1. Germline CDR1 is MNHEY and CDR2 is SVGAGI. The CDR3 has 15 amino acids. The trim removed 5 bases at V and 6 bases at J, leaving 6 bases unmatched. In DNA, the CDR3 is TGTGCCAGCAGTGGCCTAGGGACAGGGGGTCAGCCCCAGCATCTT. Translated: CASSGLGTGGQPQHL.

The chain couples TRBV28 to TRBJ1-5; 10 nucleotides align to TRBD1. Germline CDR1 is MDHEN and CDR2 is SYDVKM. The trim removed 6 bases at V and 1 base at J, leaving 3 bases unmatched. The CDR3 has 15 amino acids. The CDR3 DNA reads TGTGCCAGCAGACGGACAGGGGGAAGCAATCAGCCCCAGCATTTT. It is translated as CASRRTGGSNQPQHF. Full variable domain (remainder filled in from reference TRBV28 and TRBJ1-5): DVKVTQSSRYLVKRTGEKVFLECVQDMDHENMFWYRQDPGLGLRLIYFSYDVKMKEKGDIPEGYSVSREKKERFSLILESASTNQTSMYLCASRRTGGSNQPQHFGDGTRLSIL.

The CDR3 DNA reads as TGTGCCAGTAGTATAGGTGGCTCGGCGCGGGTGGTAGGCTACACCTTC. Its protein product is CASSIGGSARVVGYTF. The chain combines TRBV19 with TRBJ1-2; D not resolved. This CDR3 is built from 16 residues. Trimming stripped 1 base from V and 8 bases from J, with 20 bases between. The germline V gene has CDR1 LNHDA and CDR2 SQIVND (reference sequence).

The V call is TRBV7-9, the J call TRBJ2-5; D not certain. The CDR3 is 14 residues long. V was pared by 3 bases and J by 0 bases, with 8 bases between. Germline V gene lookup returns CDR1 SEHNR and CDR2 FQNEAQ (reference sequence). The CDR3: CASSFPRYQETQYF. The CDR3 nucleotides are TGTGCCAGCAGCTTCCCGAGGTACCAAGAGACCCAGTACTTC.

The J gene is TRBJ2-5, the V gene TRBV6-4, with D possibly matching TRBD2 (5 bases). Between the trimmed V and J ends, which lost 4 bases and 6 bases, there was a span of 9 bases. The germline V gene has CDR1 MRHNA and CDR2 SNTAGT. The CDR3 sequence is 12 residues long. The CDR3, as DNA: TGTGCCAGCAGTGCAAGGGAGCAGACCCAGTACTTC. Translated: CASSAREQTQYF.

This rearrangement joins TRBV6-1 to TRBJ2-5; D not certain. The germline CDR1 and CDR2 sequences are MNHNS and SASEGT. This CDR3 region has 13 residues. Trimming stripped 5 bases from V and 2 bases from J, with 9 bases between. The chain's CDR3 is CASSPLLQETQYF. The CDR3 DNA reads TGTGCCAGCAGTCCGCTCCTGCAAGAGACCCAGTACTTC.

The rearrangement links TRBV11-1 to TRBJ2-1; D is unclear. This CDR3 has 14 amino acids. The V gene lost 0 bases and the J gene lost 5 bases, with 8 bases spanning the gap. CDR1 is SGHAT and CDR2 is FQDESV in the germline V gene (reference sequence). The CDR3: CASSLALLHNEQFF. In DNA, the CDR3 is TGTGCCAGCAGCTTAGCCCTCCTCCACAATGAGCAGTTCTTC.

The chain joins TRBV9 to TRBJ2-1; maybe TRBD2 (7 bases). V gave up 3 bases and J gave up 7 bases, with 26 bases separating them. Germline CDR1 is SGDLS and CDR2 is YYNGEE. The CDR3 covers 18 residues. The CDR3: CASSGGRELIGRGNEQFF. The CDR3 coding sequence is TGTGCCAGCAGCGGGGGGCGGGAGCTGATAGGGAGAGGGAATGAGCAGTTCTTC.

CDR3 sequence reads: CASSPKLGQGRIIQYF. In DNA form, the CDR3 reads TGTGCCAGCAGCCCCAAGTTGGGACAGGGGCGGATCATTCAGTACTTC. The chain joins TRBV28 to TRBJ2-4; 10 bases match TRBD1. J was trimmed by 9 bases and V by 6 bases; bases with no gene match: 14. Looked up from germline, CDR1 is MDHEN and CDR2 is SYDVKM. CDR3 size: 16 residues.

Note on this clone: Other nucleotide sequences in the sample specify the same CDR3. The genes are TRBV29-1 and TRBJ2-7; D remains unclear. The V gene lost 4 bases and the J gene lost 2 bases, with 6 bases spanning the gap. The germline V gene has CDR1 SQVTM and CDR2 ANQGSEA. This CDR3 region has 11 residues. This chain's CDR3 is CSVGGAYEQYF. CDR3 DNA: TGCAGCGTTGGAGGAGCCTACGAGCAGTACTTC.